This T cell receptor (beta chain) was observed in a study of beta chain features in type 1 diabetes. Study-level information: What patients shared with healthy donors was a similar profile of age, gender and cell yields.

General study results and limits: Shortening that was moderate but significant affected the TCRB CDR3s of Type 1 diabetes patients in all four CD4+ subsets.

Once sorted, every population was more than 95% pure. Germline V gives CDR1 SNHLY, CDR2 FYNNEI. With 11 bases clipped from V and 6 bases from J, the junction kept 8 bases outside the gene matches. The CDR3 extends over 14 amino acids. The isolated RNA, all of it, was reverse transcribed, so expressed TCRB transcripts were what got sequenced. Repertoires were generated with immunoSEQ multiplex PCR, while TCRdb's copy carries only in-frame clones and drops some. Of some 370,000 clones in the sample, 8.5% to 10% are singletons; the top ten hold around 0.66%. Comment on this clone: What it binds is unknown.

Sample: central memory CD4+ T cells from blood. V and J are TRBV2 and TRBJ2-2, with 11 bases identical to TRBD1. This clonotype was sampled from a man aged 30 to 39 with type 1 diabetes. The DNA for the CDR3 is TGTGCCGGCACCGGGACAGGGGGGGCCGGGGAGCTGTTTTTT. It encodes CAGTGTGGAGELFF.